The rows below give T cell receptor beta chains drawn from one sample of a study of blood T cells in healthy people across ages. MiXCR, run by TCRdb on the 5' RACE reads, gives a single entry per CDR3 protein. The sample has approximately 1,000,000 distinct CDR3 sequences, 35% to 45% seen once. Sequencing was done on a sample of blood. The receptors derive from a young man in good health. CDR3s include the opening cysteine and the closing phenylalanine or tryptophan. A D gene is named only where the DNA matches it firmly. For some rows the clone size is stated as once, few or many, or as a class when expanded; others skip it.

size: few; D: TRBD2; V: TRBV5-1; J: TRBJ2-3; DNA: TGCGCCAGCAGTTCCGGGGGGGGCGCCGCAGATACGCAGTATTTT; CDR3: CASSSGGGAADTQYF
size: NA; D: TRBD2; V: TRBV20-1; J: TRBJ2-1; DNA: TGCAGTGCTAGAGGTTCTACTAGCGGTCTCTACAATGAGCAGTTCTTC; CDR3: CSARGSTSGLYNEQFF
size: NA; D: NA; V: TRBV6-2/TRBV6-3; J: TRBJ1-1; DNA: TGTGCCAGCACCCACGGGACAACAGCCTTCTTT; CDR3: CASTHGTTAFF
size: few; D: TRBD2; V: TRBV20-1; J: TRBJ2-1; DNA: TGCAGTGCCAGGACTAGCGGGGGAGGCTACAATGAGCAGTTCTTC; CDR3: CSARTSGGGYNEQFF
size: few; D: TRBD1; V: TRBV7-9; J: TRBJ2-1; DNA: TGTGCCAGCAGCAACAACAGGGGGCCACCCGTGACCAGCTCCTACAATGAGCAGTTCTTC; CDR3: CASSNNRGPPVTSSYNEQFF
size: few; D: NA; V: TRBV7-9; J: TRBJ1-2; DNA: TGTGCCAGCAGCTTAGGGTCGGAACAGACCTATGGCTACACCTTC; CDR3: CASSLGSEQTYGYTF
size: NA; D: TRBD1; V: TRBV6-5; J: TRBJ1-2; DNA: TGTGCCAGCAGTTACCAGACAGGGCCAGGGGTGTATGGCTACACCTTC; CDR3: CASSYQTGPGVYGYTF
size: few; D: NA; V: TRBV10-3; J: TRBJ1-3; DNA: TGTGCCATCAGTAGACAGGACTCTGGAAACACCATATATTTT; CDR3: CAISRQDSGNTIYF
size: few; D: TRBD2; V: TRBV7-2; J: TRBJ2-5; DNA: TGTGCCAGCAGCTTAGATGCGGGAGGGACCGCGAGGACCCAGTACTTC; CDR3: CASSLDAGGTARTQYF
size: few; D: NA; V: TRBV27; J: TRBJ1-2; DNA: TGTGCCAGCAGTTTCCGGGCGGGTTCTAACTATGGCTACACCTTC; CDR3: CASSFRAGSNYGYTF
size: NA; D: TRBD1; V: TRBV7-8; J: TRBJ1-2; DNA: TGTGCCAGCAGCTTAGTTGGGACAGGACCCTATGGCTACACCTTC; CDR3: CASSLVGTGPYGYTF
size: NA; D: TRBD1; V: TRBV20-1; J: TRBJ2-3; DNA: TGCAGTGCCGGGACAGGGTTCACAGATACGCAGTATTTT; CDR3: CSAGTGFTDTQYF
size: NA; D: NA; V: TRBV7-9; J: TRBJ2-5; DNA: TGTGCCAGCAGCCAAAGCCGACCGGACTTAGTCAAACTCCTCAATGAGCAGTACTTC; CDR3: CASSQSRPDLVKLLNEQYF
size: NA; D: TRBD1; V: TRBV18; J: TRBJ1-2; DNA: TGTGCCAGCTCACAGGGACAGGGGCAGATCTATGGCTACACCTTC; CDR3: CASSQGQGQIYGYTF
size: NA; D: TRBD2; V: TRBV12-3/TRBV12-4; J: TRBJ2-3; DNA: TGTGCCAGCAGTCGATCCGGGACTAGCGGGGGAAGAGCCCCAGATACGCAGTATTTT; CDR3: CASSRSGTSGGRAPDTQYF
size: few; D: TRBD1; V: TRBV5-1; J: TRBJ1-6; DNA: TGCGCCAGCAGCATGGACAGGAACTATAATTCACCCCTCCACTTT; CDR3: CASSMDRNYNSPLHF
size: NA; D: TRBD1; V: TRBV12-3/TRBV12-4; J: TRBJ1-1; DNA: TGTGCCAGCAGTCCGAACAGGGGGCCCACTGAAGCTTTCTTT; CDR3: CASSPNRGPTEAFF
size: NA; D: NA; V: TRBV6-5; J: TRBJ1-1; DNA: TGTGCCAGCATCCGGGGGGCCGGTTATACTGAAGCTTTCTTT; CDR3: CASIRGAGYTEAFF
size: few; D: NA; V: TRBV6-5; J: TRBJ2-3; DNA: TGTGCCAGCAGTTACTCGCGACAAATTAGCACAGATACGCAGTATTTT; CDR3: CASSYSRQISTDTQYF
size: many; D: TRBD1; V: TRBV7-9; J: TRBJ1-1; DNA: TGCGCCAGCAGCCTTAGGGACAGCACTGAAGCTTTCTTT; CDR3: CASSLRDSTEAFF
size: NA; D: TRBD1; V: TRBV5-1; J: TRBJ1-2; DNA: TGCGCCAGCAGCTTTGGCGGGACAGGGGATGGCTACACCTTC; CDR3: CASSFGGTGDGYTF
size: NA; D: NA; V: TRBV7-9; J: TRBJ2-7; DNA: TGTGCCAGCAGCTTAGCCAGTTCTGGGTACGAGCAGTACTTC; CDR3: CASSLASSGYEQYF
size: few; D: TRBD2; V: TRBV6-2/TRBV6-3; J: TRBJ2-5; DNA: TGTGCCAGCAGTCCATCGGGATTCGGCCAAACTAGCGGGGGGCTCCAAGAGACCCAGTACTTC; CDR3: CASSPSGFGQTSGGLQETQYF
size: few; D: NA; V: TRBV27; J: TRBJ2-4; DNA: TGTGCCAGCAGTTTTGAAGGCTCAGGGTTTAACATTCAGTACTTC; CDR3: CASSFEGSGFNIQYF
size: many; D: NA; V: TRBV4-2; J: TRBJ1-2; DNA: TGTGCCAGCAGCCAAGCAGGGGCGTCTAACTATGGCTACACCTTC; CDR3: CASSQAGASNYGYTF
size: NA; D: TRBD2; V: TRBV20-1; J: TRBJ2-1; DNA: TGCAGTGCCCGGGAGCCTAGCGGCTACAATGAGCAGTTCTTC; CDR3: CSAREPSGYNEQFF
size: NA; D: NA; V: TRBV7-3; J: TRBJ1-6; DNA: TGTGCCAGCAGCTTAAACGGAAATAATTCACCCCTCCACTTT; CDR3: CASSLNGNNSPLHF